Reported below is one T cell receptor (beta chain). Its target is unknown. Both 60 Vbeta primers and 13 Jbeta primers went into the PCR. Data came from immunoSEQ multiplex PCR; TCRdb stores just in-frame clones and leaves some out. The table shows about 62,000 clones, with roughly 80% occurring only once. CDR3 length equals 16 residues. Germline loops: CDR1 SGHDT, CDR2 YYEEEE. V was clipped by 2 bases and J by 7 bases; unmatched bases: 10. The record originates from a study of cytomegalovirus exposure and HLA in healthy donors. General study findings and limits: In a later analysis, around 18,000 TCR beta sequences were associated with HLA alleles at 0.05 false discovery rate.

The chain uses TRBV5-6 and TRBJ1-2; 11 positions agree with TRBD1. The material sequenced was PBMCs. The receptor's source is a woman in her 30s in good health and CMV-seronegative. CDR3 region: CASSLLPGQGVRGYTF. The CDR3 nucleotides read TGTGCCAGCAGCTTACTTCCGGGACAGGGGGTACGTGGCTACACCTTC.